The 16 T cell receptor beta chains below come from one sample, sequenced in a study of shared clonotypes between healthy human individuals. Method: immunoSEQ multiplex PCR; TCRdb's copy keeps in-frame clones and lacks some. The sample lists roughly 2.2 million clones; about nine tenths were seen once. Material: naive CD4+ T cells from PBMCs. Described subset: CD45RA+ positively selected. Receptors were obtained from a man between 18 and 29 years old in good health. Some clones in this sample may be carry-over from other donors' samples.

V is TRBV27 and J is TRBJ1-2, with a tentative D call TRBD1 (5 bases). Germline V lookup: CDR1 MNHEY, CDR2 SMNVEV (reference sequence). V was pared by 2 bases and J by 8 bases, with 12 bases between. CDR3 length: 13 residues. CDR3 sequence (DNA): TGTGCCAGCAGTTTACGGGGGATGGGGGGCTACACCTTC. This encodes CASSLRGMGGYTF.

This clone turned up a few times. Within the sample, other DNA sequences also encode this same CDR3. The chain uses TRBV28 and TRBJ1-5; 7 bases are shared with TRBD1. There are 12 residues in the CDR3. Germline V gives CDR1 MDHEN, CDR2 SYDVKM. V gave up 9 bases and J gave up 2 bases; unmatched junction bases: 1. The CDR3: CASTGGNQPQHF. CDR3 nucleotides: TGTGCCAGTACAGGGGGCAATCAGCCCCAGCATTTT. The whole variable domain, remainder taken from reference TRBV28 and TRBJ1-5, is DVKVTQSSRYLVKRTGEKVFLECVQDMDHENMFWYRQDPGLGLRLIYFSYDVKMKEKGDIPEGYSVSREKKERFSLILESASTNQTSMYLCASTGGNQPQHFGDGTRLSIL.

The chain recombines TRBV7-3 with TRBJ2-1, with 10 bases matching TRBD2. The CDR3 runs 13 residues. With V trimmed by 1 base and J by 15 bases, 6 bases remained unmatched. Germline values: CDR1 SGHTA, CDR2 FQGTGA. CDR3 residues: CASSLILAGDLFF. The CDR3 bases are TGTGCCAGCAGCTTAATCCTAGCGGGAGATCTGTTCTTC.

This chain connects TRBV10-3 to TRBJ2-1; TRBD2 agrees at 12 bases. Trimming at V came to 4 bases and at J to 9 bases, leaving 7 bases not matched to a gene. Germline V gives CDR1 ENHRY, CDR2 SYGVKD. The CDR3 has 15 residues. CDR3 DNA sequence: TGTGCCATCAGTGGTTCGACTAGCGGGAGCTCTGAGCAGTTCTTC. This sequence encodes CAISGSTSGSSEQFF.

The chain combines TRBV28 with TRBJ1-1; 9 nucleotides agree with TRBD1. Germline values: CDR1 MDHEN, CDR2 SYDVKM. Trimming removed 6 bases from V and 6 bases from J; junction bases left unmatched: 11. This CDR3 comprises 15 residues. The CDR3 DNA reads TGTGCCAGCAGCCTTGCCGATCGACAGGGGGCTGAAGCTTTCTTT. Its translation is CASSLADRQGAEAFF.

The genes are TRBV7-2 and TRBJ2-3, with 7 bases identical to TRBD2. The trim removed 1 base at V and 8 bases at J, leaving 9 bases unmatched. Germline-derived CDR1 and CDR2 are SGHTA and FQGNSA. The CDR3 totals 15 residues. The CDR3 protein is CASSLVMGGSGTQYF. The DNA for the CDR3 is TGTGCCAGCAGCTTAGTGATGGGCGGGAGTGGTACGCAGTATTTT.

This chain links TRBV2 with TRBJ2-1; D gene uncertain. Germline-derived CDR1 and CDR2 are SNHLY and FYNNEI. CDR3 length: 14 amino acids. The germline V and J ends were trimmed by 0 bases and 4 bases, with 7 bases remaining between them. The CDR3 nucleotides are TGTGCCAGCAGTGAAGCGCTTCGATACAATGAGCAGTTCTTC. Translating it yields CASSEALRYNEQFF.

About this clone itself: Other DNA sequences in the sample encode the same CDR3. The chain couples TRBV30 to TRBJ1-5; D perhaps matches TRBD1 (5 bases). V lost 3 bases, J lost 5 bases, and 11 bases lay in between. Germline CDR1 and CDR2: GTSNPN and SVGIG (reference sequence). This CDR3 comprises 13 residues. The CDR3 DNA follows: TGTGCCTGGAGCGGCCAGGGCGATCAGCCCCAGCATTTT. Encoded protein: CAWSGQGDQPQHF.

This clone was counted a few times. The genes are TRBV2 and TRBJ1-2; D remains unclear. The CDR3 extends over 13 amino acids. Germline V lookup: CDR1 SNHLY, CDR2 FYNNEI. Trimming shortened V by 4 bases and J by 5 bases, and 11 bases separated the two germline ends. The CDR3 sequence: CASSALNPYGYTF. The CDR3 nucleotides are TGTGCCAGCAGTGCCCTCAACCCTTATGGCTACACCTTC.

Note on this clone: Distinct nucleotide sequences in the sample also encode this CDR3. The chain couples TRBV9 to TRBJ1-4; perhaps TRBD1 as D (6 bases). There are 14 residues in the CDR3. Per the germline V gene, CDR1 is SGDLS and CDR2 is YYNGEE. Trimming took off 0 bases at V and 5 bases at J, with 8 bases between the two ends. The CDR3 loop is CASSVGTANEKLFF. The CDR3 bases are TGTGCCAGCAGCGTAGGGACAGCCAATGAAAAACTGTTTTTT.

The chain carries TRBV18 and TRBJ2-7; weak D call: TRBD1 (5 bases). Trimming removed 1 base from V and 4 bases from J, with 14 bases in between. The CDR3 runs 15 residues. CDR1 and CDR2 (germline): KGHSH, LQKENI. CDR3 in amino acids: CASSPRGSLGYEQYF. The CDR3 DNA is TGTGCCAGCTCACCACGGGGCTCCCTTGGGTACGAGCAGTACTTC.

CDR3 loop: CASSSNSGSGNTIYF. The CDR3 DNA sequence: TGTGCCAGCAGTTCAAATTCAGGGTCTGGAAACACCATATATTTT. The chain recombines TRBV6-6 with TRBJ1-3, with a tentative D call TRBD1 (5 bases). V dropped 4 bases and J dropped 1 base, with 11 bases sitting between them. The CDR3 is 15 residues long. CDR1 MNHNY and CDR2 SVGAGI come from the germline V gene (reference sequence).

This clone appeared once. This chain uses TRBV27 with TRBJ2-5, with a tentative D call TRBD2 (5 bases). The CDR3 length is 14 residues. In germline, CDR1 is MNHEY, CDR2 SMNVEV (reference sequence). V lost 8 bases and J lost 5, with 18 bases in between. The CDR3 here is CASSYRGRGETQYF. The CDR3 nucleotides read TGTGCCAGCTCTTACCGAGGGCGCGGGGAGACCCAGTACTTC.

The genes are TRBV7-3 and TRBJ1-5; D uncertain. This CDR3 is 12 amino acids long. Germline CDR1 reads SGHTA; CDR2 reads FQGTGA. Trimming removed 2 bases at V and 7 bases at J, with 6 bases between. The chain's CDR3 is CASSLDGQPQHF. The CDR3 region has the DNA TGTGCCAGCAGCTTAGACGGCCAGCCCCAGCATTTT.

This clone was observed a single time. V and J are TRBV4-1 and TRBJ2-1, with TRBD2 identical over 7 bases. Germline CDR1 MGHRA, CDR2 YSYEKL. This CDR3 has 17 amino acids. Trimming at V came to 1 base and at J to 3 bases, leaving 9 bases not matched to a gene. CDR3: CASSQVRLAEVYNEQFF. The DNA for the CDR3 is TGCGCCAGCAGCCAAGTTCGGCTAGCGGAAGTCTACAATGAGCAGTTCTTC.

V is TRBV25-1 and J is TRBJ2-1, with no clear D. CDR1 and CDR2 from the germline V gene are MGHDK and SYGVNS. V gave up 2 bases and J gave up 4 bases, with 12 bases separating them. This CDR3 contains 15 residues. In DNA form, the CDR3 reads TGTGCCAGCAGTGAAGAAGGCTCGCTGTACAATGAGCAGTTCTTC. This translates into CASSEEGSLYNEQFF.